The rows below give T cell receptor beta chains drawn from one sample of a study of shared clonotypes between healthy human individuals. Data came from immunoSEQ multiplex PCR; TCRdb stores just in-frame clones and leaves some out. The sample comprises around 2,000,000 clones, approximately 95% of which are singletons, and 0.13% rests with the top ten. Sequenced material: naive CD4+ T cells sorted from blood. All receptors come from a man between 18 and 35 years old in good health. The CDR3 runs from the conserved cysteine through the conserved F or W. A D gene is named only where the DNA matches it firmly. Clone size is stated in some rows and not others, as once, few, many or a class when expanded.

v_call,clone_size,d_call,j_call,cdr3_nt,cdr3_aa
TRBV6-1,NA,NA,TRBJ1-2,TGTGCCGGACAGTCCTTTACAGGGAAGGCCTACACCTTC,CAGQSFTGKAYTF
TRBV10-3,NA,NA,TRBJ2-1,TGTGCCGCCGGGGCAGGCAATGAGCAGTTCTTC,CAAGAGNEQFF
TRBV4-1,NA,NA,TRBJ2-2,TGCGCCAGCAGCCAAGACGGTCAGGGGAACACCGGGGAGCTGTTTTTT,CASSQDGQGNTGELFF
TRBV4-2,NA,NA,TRBJ2-7,TGTGCCAGCAGCGTCAACTACGAGCAGTACTTC,CASSVNYEQYF
TRBV6-1,NA,NA,TRBJ1-1,TGTGCCAGCCGGACAGAGTCCTACACTGAAGCTTTCTTT,CASRTESYTEAFF
TRBV28,NA,TRBD1,TRBJ2-7,TGTGCCAGCAGTTCGGGACAGACCTACGAGCAGTACTTC,CASSSGQTYEQYF
TRBV5-1,NA,NA,TRBJ1-1,TGCGCCAGCAGCTTGACCCTACTAGGGGAGACCACTGAAGCTTTCTTT,CASSLTLLGETTEAFF
TRBV6-5,NA,NA,TRBJ2-1,TGTGCCAGCAGTTACTCGGATCAAGGGGCTAGAAATGAGCAGTTCTTC,CASSYSDQGARNEQFF
TRBV6-6,once,TRBD1,TRBJ1-1,TGTGCCAGCAGACCGGGACAGGGGGGTTCTGAAGCTTTCTTT,CASRPGQGGSEAFF
TRBV30,NA,NA,TRBJ2-7,TGTGCCTGGACCCCAAGGGGACCCCCCTACGAGCAGTACTTC,CAWTPRGPPYEQYF
TRBV25-1,NA,NA,TRBJ2-3,TGTGCCAGCAGTGAATATTTTACTAGAAGCACAGATACGCAGTATTTT,CASSEYFTRSTDTQYF
TRBV10-3,NA,NA,TRBJ1-5,TGTGCCATCAGTGAGGGGCCGGGGCAGCCCCAGCATTTT,CAISEGPGQPQHF
TRBV13,NA,NA,TRBJ2-1,TGTGCCACCGGGCAGGCGGGCGTCGGTGAGCAGTTCTTC,CATGQAGVGEQFF
TRBV5-1,NA,TRBD1,TRBJ1-5,TGCGCCAGCAGCTTACAGGGGGCTGGCAATCAGCCCCAGCATTTT,CASSLQGAGNQPQHF
TRBV11-2,NA,NA,TRBJ2-7,TGTGCCAGCAGCTTATCCTGGCGAAAGAAGGTCTACGAGCAGTACTTC,CASSLSWRKKVYEQYF
TRBV30,NA,NA,TRBJ1-1,TGTGCCTGGAGTAAAACAAGCGGGGCTTTCTTT,CAWSKTSGAFF
TRBV18,NA,NA,TRBJ1-1,TGTGCCAGCTCACCTCGTCTTGGGGGGAACACTGAAGCTTTCTTT,CASSPRLGGNTEAFF
TRBV18,NA,TRBD1,TRBJ2-1,TGTGCCAGCTCACCTAGGGGACAGGGGCACAATGAGCAGTTCTTC,CASSPRGQGHNEQFF
TRBV11-2,NA,NA,TRBJ2-1,TGTGCCAGCAGCTTTAATGGGGGTCCAGGGAGCCCCTACAATGAGCAGTTCTTC,CASSFNGGPGSPYNEQFF
TRBV18,NA,NA,TRBJ2-7,TGTGCCAGCTCCCGGCGAATGACCTGGGAGGCGGGATCCTACGAGCAGTACTTC,CASSRRMTWEAGSYEQYF
TRBV6-5,NA,NA,TRBJ1-6,TGTGCCAGCAGTTACGAGGGGTTCGATTCACCCCTCCACTTT,CASSYEGFDSPLHF
TRBV5-4,NA,NA,TRBJ2-7,TGTGCCAGCAGGCCGACAGACTCCTACGAGCAGTACTTC,CASRPTDSYEQYF
TRBV11-2,NA,NA,TRBJ1-2,TGTGCCAGCAGCGAGGGTTTTTTGGGGACACCTGATCGGGGCTACACCTTC,CASSEGFLGTPDRGYTF
TRBV6-1,once,TRBD2,TRBJ2-1,TGTGCCAGTCGGACTAGCGGGGATAATGAGCAGTTCTTC,CASRTSGDNEQFF
TRBV28,NA,NA,TRBJ2-7,TGTGCCAGCGTCTCAAACCGGGCCAGGGAGCAGTACTTC,CASVSNRAREQYF
TRBV21-1,NA,NA,TRBJ1-5,TGTGCCAAAACCCGAGTAAGGGGAGAGCAATCAGCCCCAGCATTT,CAKTRVRGEQSAPAF
TRBV10-3,NA,NA,TRBJ1-1,TGTGCCATCAGTGCCCGAACCAGGGTCGGGGCGCCTGAAGCTTTCTTT,CAISARTRVGAPEAFF
TRBV27,few,TRBD1,TRBJ1-1,TGTGCCAGCAGTATGGACAGGGGTAACACTGAAGCTTTCTTT,CASSMDRGNTEAFF
TRBV6-5,NA,TRBD2,TRBJ2-3,TGTGCCACTTCTCAGCGGGGCGATACGCAGTATTTT,CATSQRGDTQYF
TRBV6-1,NA,NA,TRBJ1-2,TGTGCCAGCAGTGAGCTGACAGGCTATGGCTACACCTTC,CASSELTGYGYTF
TRBV4-3,NA,NA,TRBJ1-5,TGCGCCAGCAGCCAAGGGACAGCTAGCAATCAGCCCCAGCATTTT,CASSQGTASNQPQHF
TRBV10-3,NA,NA,TRBJ2-7,TGTGCCATCATTCGAGGGATCTACGAGCAGTACTTC,CAIIRGIYEQYF
TRBV5-8,once,NA,TRBJ2-7,TGTGCCAGCAGCGTAATGGGACTGGTAGGTCACGAGCAGTACTTC,CASSVMGLVGHEQYF
TRBV5-6,NA,NA,TRBJ2-1,TGTGCCAGCAGCGGCGGACTCCTGAGCTCCTACAATGAGCAGTTCTTC,CASSGGLLSSYNEQFF
TRBV5-1,NA,NA,TRBJ2-7,TGCGCCAGCAGCTTGGACCTCCCAGGGTGGGGTTCTTACGAGCAGTACTTC,CASSLDLPGWGSYEQYF
TRBV7-9,NA,NA,TRBJ1-4,TGTGCCAGCAGCTTAGCGGGGGGAACTAATGAAAAACTGTTTTTT,CASSLAGGTNEKLFF
TRBV9,NA,TRBD1,TRBJ1-1,TGTGCCAGCAGCGCCCGGACAGGAACTGAAGCTTTCTTT,CASSARTGTEAFF
TRBV2,NA,TRBD2,TRBJ2-3,TGTGCCAGCTTTTCGCCTAGCGGGACTAATACGCAGTATTTT,CASFSPSGTNTQYF
TRBV27,NA,TRBD1,TRBJ1-2,TGTGCCAGCATCCTCGTCCCGGGACAGGGAGATTGGGGTGGCTACACCTTC,CASILVPGQGDWGGYTF
TRBV10-3,NA,NA,TRBJ2-2,TGTGCCATCCCGAGACGGGGGCCGAACACCGGGGAGCTGTTTTTT,CAIPRRGPNTGELFF
TRBV30,NA,NA,TRBJ1-3,TGTGCCTGGAGTGTCCCCCTTCCCGGGACTTTTGGAAACACCATATATTTT,CAWSVPLPGTFGNTIYF
TRBV6-1,once,TRBD1,TRBJ1-1,TGTGCCAGCAGTGAAAGGACAGGACTCATGAACACTGAAGCTTTCTTT,CASSERTGLMNTEAFF
TRBV7-6,NA,NA,TRBJ2-7,TGTGCCAGCAGCTTAGCGACAGGATACGAGCAGTACTTC,CASSLATGYEQYF
TRBV29-1,NA,TRBD1,TRBJ2-2,TGCAGCGTGCCGGGACAGGGACGTTTTAACGGGGAGCTGTTTTTT,CSVPGQGRFNGELFF
TRBV30,NA,NA,TRBJ2-3,TGTGCCTGGAGCCCCGGGAAGCCGAAATTCACAGATACGCAGTATTTT,CAWSPGKPKFTDTQYF
TRBV5-1,NA,TRBD1,TRBJ1-1,TGCGCCAGCAGCTTGTCAGGGGGGATCACTGAAGCTTTCTTT,CASSLSGGITEAFF
TRBV2,NA,NA,TRBJ2-2,TGTGCCAGCAGTGGACAGGACCCTAACACCGGGGAGCTGTTTTTT,CASSGQDPNTGELFF
TRBV30,NA,TRBD1,TRBJ2-3,TGTGCCTGGAGTACCGACAGGGCCACAGATACGCAGTATTTT,CAWSTDRATDTQYF
TRBV7-8,NA,TRBD1,TRBJ2-7,TGTGCCAGCAGCATCGGACAGGGCCCCCTCTACGAGCAGTACTTC,CASSIGQGPLYEQYF
TRBV6-6,NA,TRBD2,TRBJ2-1,TGTGCCAGCAGTTACCGGCTAGCGGGGGGGCTGGATGAGCAGTTCTTC,CASSYRLAGGLDEQFF
TRBV2,NA,TRBD1,TRBJ1-1,TGTGCCAGCAGTGCCGGGACAGTGAACACTGAAGCTTTCTTT,CASSAGTVNTEAFF
TRBV6-5,NA,NA,TRBJ1-5,TGTGCCAGCAGTTCAGAACAGATTAATCAGCCCCAGCATTTT,CASSSEQINQPQHF
TRBV9,NA,TRBD1,TRBJ1-6,TGTGCCAGCAGCCCTCATAGGGGGGGACAGGGAAATTCACCCCTCCACTTT,CASSPHRGGQGNSPLHF
TRBV29-1,NA,NA,TRBJ2-4,TGCAGCGTAGGGGGGGAAGCCAAAAACATTCAGTACTTC,CSVGGEAKNIQYF
TRBV6-6,NA,NA,TRBJ2-7,TGTGCCAGCAGTTACGGTCCAGCGTCCTACGAGCAGTACTTC,CASSYGPASYEQYF